The clone carrying this TCR beta chain occurred once. Deletions cut 4 bases from V and 4 bases from J, with 10 bases between. Germline values: CDR1 MGHRA, CDR2 YSYEKL. The CDR3 length is 13 residues. The data are from a study of control samples from healthy donors and cancer patients. Repertoires were generated with immunoSEQ multiplex PCR, while TCRdb's copy carries only in-frame clones and drops some. The sample holds 90,000 to 150,000 clones; about 91% are singletons and the top ten take less than 4%. Sequenced input: blood. V usage is TRBV4-1 and J usage is TRBJ2-5, with D perhaps TRBD1 (5 bases). This receptor was identified in a man aged 35 to 55 in good health. CDR3 loop: CASSLQGRETQYF. CDR3 coding DNA: TGCGCCAGCAGCCTCCAGGGAAGAGAGACCCAGTACTTC.